This is a list of T cell receptor beta chains from one sample in a study of T-cell reconstitution after alpha-beta-depleted transplantation in children. TCRdb used MiXCR to reprocess the PCR reads, holding one entry per CDR3 protein. The repertoire holds tens of thousands of distinct CDR3 sequences, with approximately 6% as singletons. The specimen comprised PBMCs, mostly from graft donor cells, sampled 60 days after TCRalphabeta/CD19-depleted stem cell transplant. The receptors shown here come from a female patient aged 2-10 years who had a stem cell transplant for aplastic anemia, so the T cells may come from the graft donor. CDR3s include the opening cysteine and the closing phenylalanine or tryptophan. A D gene is named only where the DNA matches it firmly. Clone size is given for some rows only: seen once, a few or many times, or a class if the clone is expanded.

>.|TRBV18|many|TRBJ2-3
TGTGCCAGCTCACTCCAACGGCCGCCAGATACGCAGTATTTT
CASSLQRPPDTQYF
>.|TRBV7-2|few|TRBJ2-3
TGTGCCAGCAGCTCGAACCGTCCCAAGGCAGCGGACGGCACAGATACGCAGTATTTT
CASSSNRPKAADGTDTQYF
>.|TRBV3-1|few|TRBJ2-2
TGTGCCAGCAGCCAAAGTGACCTATGGGGGACCGGGGAGCTGTTTTTT
CASSQSDLWGTGELFF
>.|TRBV5-1|.|TRBJ1-1
TGCGCCAGCAGCCGGGAAGGGGGGAACACTGAAGCTTTCTTT
CASSREGGNTEAFF
>.|TRBV16|few|TRBJ2-2
TGTGCCAGCAGCCAATCAGCCGGGAGCTTGTTTCGGGCCGGGGAGCTGTTTTTT
CASSQSAGSLFRAGELFF
>.|TRBV20-1|many|TRBJ1-2
TGCAGTGCTCACTTCAGGGTCAACTATGGCTACACCTTC
CSAHFRVNYGYTF
>.|TRBV28|.|TRBJ2-7
TGTGCCAGCAGTCAGGGGGGGATGGACGAGCAGTACTTC
CASSQGGMDEQYF
>TRBD1|TRBV28|many|TRBJ1-6
TGTGCCAGCAGTTCAGGGACAGGGGGTAATTCACCCCTCCACTTT
CASSSGTGGNSPLHF
>.|TRBV20-1|many|TRBJ2-7
TGCAGTGCTAGATTAGCCGGGACAAGCTACGAGCAGTACTTC
CSARLAGTSYEQYF
>.|TRBV5-1|many|TRBJ2-5
TGCGCCAGCAGCTCCCACGTACAAGAGACCCAGTACTTC
CASSSHVQETQYF
>TRBD2|TRBV9|many|TRBJ2-7
TGTGCCAGCAGCGCCTCAGCGGGGGGGCTCAACGAGCAGTACTTC
CASSASAGGLNEQYF
>.|TRBV7-3|many|TRBJ2-4
TGTGCCAGCAGCTCGGGGTCAGGCATTCAGTACTTC
CASSSGSGIQYF
>TRBD2|TRBV7-9|.|TRBJ2-7
TGTGCCAGCAGCCCGACTAGCAGATACGAGCAGTACTTC
CASSPTSRYEQYF
>.|TRBV20-1|many|TRBJ2-6
TGCAGTGCTAGAGATAGAGGTAGACTGCACTCTGGGGCCAACGTCCTGACTTTC
CSARDRGRLHSGANVLTF
>.|TRBV7-2|many|TRBJ2-3
TGTGCCAGCAGCTTTCGGGACTCCCAGGGGACAGATACGCAGTATTTT
CASSFRDSQGTDTQYF
>TRBD2|TRBV2|few|TRBJ2-1
TGTGCCAGCAGTGACGTAGCGGGGGTCTACAATGAGCAGTTCTTC
CASSDVAGVYNEQFF
>.|TRBV10-1|many|TRBJ1-2
TGCGCCAGCAGTGAGTCGAGTTGGCATACAGCTAACTATGGCTACACCTTC
CASSESSWHTANYGYTF
>.|TRBV12-3/TRBV12-4|many|TRBJ2-3
TGTGCCAGCAGTTTAAAGGGGTGGGGCACAGATACGCAGTATTTT
CASSLKGWGTDTQYF